A selection of T cell receptor beta chains follows, all from one sample in a study of T cells expressing NK-cell markers. TCRdb reprocessed the 5' RACE reads and keeps a single row for each CDR3 protein, giving no DNA. The table lists 400,000 to 450,000 distinct CDR3 sequences. The sequenced sample consisted of blood T cells: a sorted CD56 or NKG2C T cell subset, CD4+ or CD8+ T cells, or bulk PBMC T cells (not recorded which). Every receptor here comes from a woman aged 18 to 75 in good health. The CDR3 runs from the conserved cysteine through the conserved F or W.

CDR3 | J | V
CASSVGQGITDTQYF | TRBJ2-3 | TRBV9
CASSPGEASYNSPLHF | TRBJ1-6 | TRBV18
CATGNYNEQFF | TRBJ2-1 | TRBV5-1
CASSKDAPRDKNIQYF | TRBJ2-4 | TRBV12-3/TRBV12-4
CASSQTTSGSITGELFF | TRBJ2-2 | TRBV6-2/TRBV6-3
CATSRGTSGIYEQYF | TRBJ2-7 | TRBV15
CSARERMSGELFF | TRBJ2-2 | TRBV20-1
CASTFLLAENTGELFF | TRBJ2-2 | TRBV5-1
CASSLGDGSYGYTF | TRBJ1-2 | TRBV5-1
CASSSDRASGRPPRTGELFF | TRBJ2-2 | TRBV7-3
CASSLHTAGGTGELFF | TRBJ2-2 | TRBV6-1
CSARERALNTEAFF | TRBJ1-1 | TRBV20-1
CSPTSRGVQYF | TRBJ2-4 | TRBV20-1
CSARGREGREEQFF | TRBJ2-1 | TRBV20-1
CASSFARGSGNTIYF | TRBJ1-3 | TRBV7-2
CSVDRQGLETQYF | TRBJ2-5 | TRBV29-1
CASSWTGTEGNGYTF | TRBJ1-2 | TRBV5-1
CASSLQQSTDTQYF | TRBJ2-3 | TRBV5-5
CSVYSATSGSHSDEQYF | TRBJ2-7 | TRBV29-1
CASSPLQGGYEQYF | TRBJ2-7 | TRBV27